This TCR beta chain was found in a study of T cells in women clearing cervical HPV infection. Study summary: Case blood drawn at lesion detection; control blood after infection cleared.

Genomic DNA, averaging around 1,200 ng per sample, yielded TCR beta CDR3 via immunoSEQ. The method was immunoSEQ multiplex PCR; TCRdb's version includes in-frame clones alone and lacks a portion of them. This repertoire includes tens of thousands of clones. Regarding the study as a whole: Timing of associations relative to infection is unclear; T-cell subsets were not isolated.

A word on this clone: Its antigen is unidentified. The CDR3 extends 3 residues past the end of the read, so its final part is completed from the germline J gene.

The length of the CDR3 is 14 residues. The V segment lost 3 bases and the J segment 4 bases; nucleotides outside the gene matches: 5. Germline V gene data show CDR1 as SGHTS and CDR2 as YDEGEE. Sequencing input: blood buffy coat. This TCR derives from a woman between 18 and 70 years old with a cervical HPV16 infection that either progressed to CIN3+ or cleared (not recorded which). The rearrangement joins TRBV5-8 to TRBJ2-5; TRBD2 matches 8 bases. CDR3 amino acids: CASSSREAGETQYF. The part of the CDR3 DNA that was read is TGTGCCAGCAGCTCGCGGGAGGCGGGAGAGACC.